Here is one TCR beta chain with its context. Its cognate antigen is unknown. Generated by immunoSEQ multiplex PCR, the TCRdb table keeps only in-frame clones and is missing some. The sample has 3,000 to 4,000 clones, approximately 65% seen once. This sample was included in a study of tumor-infiltrating lymphocytes in localized non-small cell lung cancer. Study-level information: From each patient, both tumor and uninvolved lung, non-adjacent to tumor, were sampled.

V gave up 5 bases and J gave up 6 bases; unmatched junction bases: 12. The germline CDR1 and CDR2 sequences are LNHDA and SQIVND (reference sequence). CDR3 length: 16 amino acids. Study conclusions and caveats: TCRbeta sequencing showed higher T cell infiltration in tumors than uninvolved lung. Immunotypes IM1 and IM2 had similar TCR-derived T-cell fractions.

The specimen was uninvolved lung tissue not adjacent to the tumor. The V call is TRBV19, the J call TRBJ2-1; 8 bases map to TRBD2. The source is a human donor with non-small cell lung cancer. The CDR3 reads CASSLTGGQLGNEQFF. The CDR3 coding sequence is TGTGCCAGTAGTCTCACGGGGGGGCAATTAGGCAATGAGCAGTTCTTC.